What follows are 27 T cell receptor beta chains derived from one specimen sequenced in a study of cytomegalovirus exposure and HLA in healthy donors. The PCR contained 60 Vbeta and 13 Jbeta primers. Only in-frame clones appear in the TCRdb table, and some are missing; sequencing was by immunoSEQ multiplex PCR. The sample consists of about 120,000 clones, approximately 82% of them appearing once. The sample consisted of PBMCs. These receptors originate from a man aged 25-40 years in good health and CMV-seropositive.

The J gene is TRBJ2-3, the V gene TRBV28; tentative D call: TRBD1 (5 bases). Germline lookup yields CDR1 MDHEN and CDR2 SYDVKM. With 4 bases removed from V and 3 bases from J, the gap between germline ends came to 17 bases. The CDR3 has 16 amino acids. The CDR3 spells CASSSSAGSWTDTQYF. The CDR3 DNA is TGTGCCAGCAGTTCCTCCGCAGGGTCGTGGACAGATACGCAGTATTTT.

In DNA form, the CDR3 reads TGTGCCAGCAGTTTATACCAGGGAGAGACCCAGTACTTC. It specifies CASSLYQGETQYF. The gene calls are TRBV27 and TRBJ2-5, with D possibly TRBD1 on 5 matching bases. The V end was cut by 1 base, the J end by 4 bases, with 7 bases between. CDR3 length: 13 residues. Per the germline V gene, CDR1 is MNHEY and CDR2 is SMNVEV (reference sequence).

There are a few counts of this clone. Sequence at one end of the junction differs from germline and may be a read error. V usage is TRBV7-7 and J usage is TRBJ2-1; 9 bases match TRBD2. Germline CDR1 is SSHAT and CDR2 is FNYEAQ (reference sequence). The CDR3 has 18 residues. DNA of the CDR3: TGTGCTAGCAGCTTAGCCCCACTAGGAAGCGGGGGGTTGAATGAGCAGTTCTTC. This gives the protein CASSLAPLGSGGLNEQFF.

V gene TRBV6-5 combines with J gene TRBJ2-2; D possibly corresponds to TRBD2 (6 bases). Trimming stripped 5 bases from V and 7 bases from J, with 14 bases between. CDR1 is MNHEY, CDR2 SVGAGI, per germline. This CDR3 region has 14 residues. The CDR3 loop is CASSQGTGSGELFF. CDR3 nucleotides: TGTGCCAGCAGTCAAGGGACTGGGAGCGGGGAGCTGTTTTTT.

The chain employs TRBV7-9 and TRBJ1-4; 11 bases are a match to TRBD1. This CDR3 is 13 amino acids long. CDR1 and CDR2 (germline): SEHNR, FQNEAQ (reference sequence). Losses at the gene ends were 7 bases for V and 7 bases for J; bases not matched to a gene: 2. The CDR3 is CASTGTGGEKLFF. The CDR3 DNA follows: TGTGCCAGCACCGGGACAGGGGGTGAAAAACTGTTTTTT.

The chain uses TRBV5-1 and TRBJ1-4; no reliable D call. The CDR3 has 13 amino acids. Trimming took off 4 bases at V and 7 bases at J, with 11 bases between the two ends. In germline, CDR1 is SGHRS, CDR2 YFSETQ. The CDR3 protein is CASSTGLGEKLFF. The CDR3 DNA sequence: TGCGCCAGCAGCACCGGACTGGGTGAAAAACTGTTTTTT.

The chain is built from TRBV19 and TRBJ1-4, with unresolved D. The CDR3 covers 15 residues. In germline, CDR1 is LNHDA, CDR2 SQIVND (reference sequence). Trimming left V 1 base short and J 2 bases short, with 8 bases between. The DNA for the CDR3 is TGTGCCAGTAGTATAGTAGGGAGCACTAATGAAAAACTGTTTTTT. This codes for CASSIVGSTNEKLFF.

This chain joins TRBV9 and TRBJ2-3, with D hard to call. Germline V gene data show CDR1 as SGDLS and CDR2 as YYNGEE. This CDR3 comprises 16 residues. Trimming left V 4 bases short and J 0 bases short, with 15 bases between. Here the CDR3 reads CASSPGSYTSTDTQYF. The CDR3 DNA is TGTGCCAGCAGCCCCGGGTCTTACACTAGCACAGATACGCAGTATTTT.

The chain joins TRBV6-5 to TRBJ2-2; possible D gene TRBD2, 5 bases. The V end lost 5 bases, the J end lost 4 bases, and 11 bases lay between the germline ends. The germline V gene has CDR1 MNHEY and CDR2 SVGAGI. This CDR3 has 14 residues. CDR3 in DNA: TGTGCCAGCAGTATCGGGATGGGCACCGGGGAGCTGTTTTTT. Translating gives CASSIGMGTGELFF.

This chain links TRBV7-9 with TRBJ1-6, with TRBD1 identical over 7 bases. CDR3 length: 15 residues. Germline lookup yields CDR1 SEHNR and CDR2 FQNEAQ (reference sequence). V gave up 3 bases and J gave up 9 bases; unmatched junction bases: 8. The CDR3 nucleotides read TGTGCCAGCAGCTTCTGGCACAGGGGATTTTCACCCCTCCACTTT. Its protein is CASSFWHRGFSPLHF.

The gene calls are TRBV7-9 and TRBJ1-1, with D uncertain. The CDR3 consists of 13 residues. Looked up from germline, CDR1 is SEHNR and CDR2 is FQNEAQ (reference sequence). V lost 5 bases and J 8 bases, leaving 15 bases between the germline ends. The CDR3 DNA is TGTGCCAGCAGCCCCCCCGAGCTAGAGGAAGCTTTCTTT. Protein product: CASSPPELEEAFF.

This clone was seen only a few times. CDR3 coding DNA: TGTGCCAGCAGTTACTCGGGGAGCAGCGACTATGGCTACACCTTC. Translating it yields CASSYSGSSDYGYTF. The chain links TRBV6-5 to TRBJ1-2; D remains unclear. Germline V gene sequence: CDR1 MNHEY, CDR2 SVGAGI. The length of the CDR3 is 15 residues. V was clipped by 0 bases and J by 3 bases, with 11 bases between them.

V gene TRBV7-9 combines with J gene TRBJ1-4; no clear D gene. Germline CDR1 is SEHNR and CDR2 is FQNEAQ (reference sequence). V dropped 5 bases and J dropped 7 bases, with 11 bases sitting between them. The CDR3 sequence is 13 residues long. Written as DNA, the CDR3 is TGTGCCAGCAGCCCAACTCCGGGTGAAAAACTGTTTTTT. Its protein product is CASSPTPGEKLFF.

The chain recombines TRBV6-5 with TRBJ2-7, with 7 bases matching TRBD1. The CDR3 contains 12 residues. Germline values: CDR1 MNHEY, CDR2 SVGAGI. J gave up 13 bases and V 6 bases, and 12 bases lay outside the gene matches. The CDR3 nucleotides are TGTGCCAGCAGCCCTCGCGACAGGGAGTTTTACTTC. The encoded protein is CASSPRDREFYF.

The gene calls are TRBV5-4 and TRBJ1-2, with 7 bases matching TRBD1. Germline assignment: CDR1 SGHNT and CDR2 YYREEE (reference sequence). CDR3 size: 13 residues. J lost 2 bases, V lost 3 bases, and 1 base had no gene match. CDR3 protein: CASSSGQNYGYTF. As DNA, the CDR3 is TGTGCCAGCAGCTCGGGACAGAACTATGGCTACACCTTC.

A few counts support this clone. The CDR3 sequence: CASSVEGGPFNSPLHF. The CDR3 DNA reads as TGTGCCAGCAGCGTAGAGGGAGGGCCCTTTAATTCACCCCTCCACTTT. The chain links TRBV9 to TRBJ1-6; D not certain. Germline V gene data show CDR1 as SGDLS and CDR2 as YYNGEE. The V end lost 0 bases, the J end lost 6 bases, and 13 bases lay between the germline ends. This CDR3 region has 16 residues. Variable domain in full (rest from reference TRBV9 and TRBJ1-6): DSGVTQTPKHLITATGQRVTLRCSPRSGDLSVYWYQQSLDQGLQFLIQYYNGEERAKGNILERFSAQQFPDLHSELNLSSLELGDSALYFCASSVEGGPFNSPLHFGNGTRLTVT.

The V gene is TRBV7-9, the J gene TRBJ2-1; D is uncertain. V dropped 3 bases and J dropped 1 base, with 7 bases sitting between them. Germline values: CDR1 SEHNR, CDR2 FQNEAQ (reference sequence). This CDR3 has 14 residues. CDR3: CASSFWQSYNEQFF. CDR3 sequence (DNA): TGTGCCAGCAGCTTTTGGCAGTCCTACAATGAGCAGTTCTTC.

This clone was seen only once. The chain is built from TRBV27 and TRBJ1-2; TRBD1 might be the D (6 bases). The germline V and J ends were trimmed by 3 bases and 4 bases, with 12 bases remaining between them. Germline CDR1 MNHEY, CDR2 SMNVEV (reference sequence). The CDR3 contains 14 residues. Here the CDR3 reads CASSFRGGGYGYTF. The DNA of the CDR3 is TGTGCCAGCAGTTTCCGCGGGGGCGGCTATGGCTACACCTTC.

This clone was seen more than once but under ten times. This chain links TRBV30 with TRBJ1-3; possible D gene TRBD1, 6 bases. With 5 bases removed from V and 0 bases from J, the gap between germline ends came to 8 bases. The germline V gene has CDR1 GTSNPN and CDR2 SVGIG (reference sequence). The CDR3 sequence is 13 residues long. The CDR3 sequence is CAWDRSSGNTIYF. The CDR3 DNA is TGTGCCTGGGACAGGAGCTCTGGAAACACCATATATTTT.

This sequence joins TRBV7-2 and TRBJ2-3; 9 positions match TRBD1. Germline CDR1 is SGHTA and CDR2 is FQGNSA. The CDR3 has 15 amino acids. J lost 2 bases, V lost 6 bases, and 6 bases had no gene match. For the CDR3, the DNA is TGTGCCAGCAGTGGGACAGGGACCGTCACAGATACGCAGTATTTT. Its translation is CASSGTGTVTDTQYF.

V gene TRBV27 combines with J gene TRBJ2-3; 7 nucleotides agree with TRBD2. Germline-derived CDR1 and CDR2 are MNHEY and SMNVEV (reference sequence). After removal of 2 bases from V and 4 bases from J, the junction contained 6 bases not matched to a gene. CDR3 length: 15 amino acids. The CDR3: CASSLKRGLADTQYF. CDR3 DNA: TGTGCCAGCAGTTTAAAGCGGGGATTGGCAGATACGCAGTATTTT.

This sequence joins TRBV11-2 and TRBJ1-1; no clear D. V was pared by 2 bases and J by 0 bases, with 10 bases between. The CDR3 is 15 residues long. In germline, CDR1 is SGHAT, CDR2 FQNNGV. The CDR3 DNA reads TGTGCCAGCAGCTTATTGAGGGCCATGAACACTGAAGCTTTCTTT. Its translation: CASSLLRAMNTEAFF.

J is TRBJ1-5 and V is TRBV28; 7 nucleotides match TRBD1. Germline V gene data show CDR1 as MDHEN and CDR2 as SYDVKM. J lost 7 bases, V lost 4 bases, and 13 bases had no gene match. The CDR3 runs 16 residues. This chain's CDR3 is CASSWAGGGAGQPQHF. The DNA of the CDR3 is TGTGCCAGCAGTTGGGCAGGGGGAGGCGCGGGCCAGCCCCAGCATTTT.

The chain recombines TRBV19 with TRBJ2-1, with TRBD1 matching 7 bases. Germline V lookup: CDR1 LNHDA, CDR2 SQIVND (reference sequence). After removal of 5 bases from V and 5 bases from J, the junction contained 6 bases not matched to a gene. The CDR3 sequence is 14 residues long. The CDR3 DNA follows: TGTGCCAGTAGTGAGACAGGGCTAGACAATGAGCAGTTCTTC. As protein: CASSETGLDNEQFF.

The chain uses TRBV19 and TRBJ1-5; perhaps TRBD1 as D (5 bases). V lost 8 bases and J lost 1, with 12 bases in between. Per the germline V gene, CDR1 is LNHDA and CDR2 is SQIVND (reference sequence). This CDR3 spans 14 amino acids. CDR3 loop: CASGVRVSNQPQHF. The CDR3 DNA sequence: TGTGCCAGTGGAGTCAGGGTAAGCAATCAGCCCCAGCATTTT.

The chain has TRBV7-2 and TRBJ1-6, with D possibly matching TRBD1 (5 bases). The CDR3 length is 12 residues. Germline lookup yields CDR1 SGHTA and CDR2 FQGNSA. V was pared by 6 bases and J by 7 bases, with 7 bases between. In DNA, the CDR3 is TGTGCCAGCAGTCGGACAAATTCACCCCTCCACTTT. As protein: CASSRTNSPLHF. Full variable domain (missing parts from reference TRBV7-2 and TRBJ1-6): GAGVSQSPSNKVTEKGKDVELRCDPISGHTALYWYRQSLGQGLEFLIYFQGNSAPDKSGLPSDRFSAERTGGSVSTLTIQRTQQEDSAVYLCASSRTNSPLHFGNGTRLTVT.

This clone was counted a few times. This rearrangement joins TRBV7-9 to TRBJ1-2; D is undetermined. Deletions cut 5 bases from V and 4 bases from J, with 14 bases between. The CDR3 spans 14 residues. In germline, CDR1 is SEHNR, CDR2 FQNEAQ (reference sequence). The CDR3 loop reads CASSPPPSGYGYTF. CDR3 in DNA: TGTGCCAGCAGCCCACCCCCGAGTGGCTATGGCTACACCTTC.